These 25 T cell receptor beta chains were all obtained from the same sample, sequenced in a study of blood T cell repertoires in COVID-19. TCRdb's table, derived via immunoSEQ multiplex PCR, lists solely in-frame clones and lacks some. There are approximately 200,000 clones in the sample; 81% occur only once, and around 9.2% lies in the top ten. The sequenced material came from PBMCs or T cells enriched from blood (not recorded which). Receptors originate from a middle-aged man who had recovered from COVID-19.

The chain combines TRBV7-8 with TRBJ2-7, with D unclear. The V gene's germline CDR1 is SGHVS and CDR2 FQNEAQ. CDR3 size: 14 residues. Trimming removed 5 bases from V and 0 bases from J, with 11 bases in between. The CDR3: CASSSYRSSYEQYF. The CDR3 DNA follows: TGTGCCAGCAGCAGCTATAGGAGCTCCTACGAGCAGTACTTC. Using reference TRBV7-8 and TRBJ2-7 for the parts outside the CDR3, the full variable domain is GAGVSQSPRYKVAKRGQDVALRCDPISGHVSLFWYQQALGQGPEFLTYFQNEAQLDKSGLPSDRFFAERPEGSVSTLKIQRTQQEDSAVYLCASSSYRSSYEQYFGPGTRLTVT.

V gene TRBV24-1 combines with J gene TRBJ2-1; 7 nucleotides match TRBD2. This CDR3 contains 16 residues. J was trimmed by 6 bases and V by 4 bases; bases with no gene match: 11. Germline-derived CDR1 and CDR2 are KGHDR and SFDVKD. The CDR3 here is CATSDPRRGTSNEQFF. The CDR3, as DNA: TGTGCCACCAGTGACCCCAGGCGGGGGACCTCCAATGAGCAGTTCTTC.

The V call is TRBV27, the J call TRBJ2-7, with D perhaps matching TRBD1 (6 bases). V lost 5 bases, J lost 2 bases, and 28 bases lay in between. Germline CDR1 is MNHEY and CDR2 is SMNVEV (reference sequence). The length of the CDR3 is 19 residues. The DNA of the CDR3 is TGTGCCAGCAGTCCCGATATCAGACGGGGACACCAGACACCCTACGAGCAGTACTTC. Translating it yields CASSPDIRRGHQTPYEQYF.

The V call is TRBV7-3, the J call TRBJ1-2; D gene unclear. Trimming removed 3 bases at V and 0 bases at J, with 11 bases between. Looked up from germline, CDR1 is SGHTA and CDR2 is FQGTGA. The CDR3 covers 15 residues. The CDR3 DNA reads TGTGCCAGCAGCTTTAAGCGCCTTGCTAACTATGGCTACACCTTC. Encoded protein: CASSFKRLANYGYTF. Drawing the rest from reference TRBV7-3 and TRBJ1-2, the complete variable domain is GAGVSQTPSNKVTEKGKYVELRCDPISGHTALYWYRQSLGQGPEFLIYFQGTGAADDSGLPNDRFFAVRPEGSVSTLKIQRTERGDSAVYLCASSFKRLANYGYTFGSGTRLTVV.

In this sample, this clone turned up a few times. The chain is built from TRBV4-1 and TRBJ1-1, with D possibly TRBD1 on 6 matching bases. This CDR3 is 17 amino acids long. The germline V gene encodes CDR1 MGHRA and CDR2 YSYEKL. V lost 0 bases to trimming and J lost 1 base, with 15 bases between them. The CDR3 sequence is CASSQDVGGAPNTEAFF. The CDR3, as DNA: TGCGCCAGCAGCCAAGATGTAGGGGGGGCCCCGAACACTGAAGCTTTCTTT.

CDR3 nucleotide sequence: TGCGCCAGCAGCTTGGGTTGGGGCAGGGCGGACTATGGCTACACCTTC. It is translated as CASSLGWGRADYGYTF. The rearrangement joins TRBV5-1 to TRBJ1-2; maybe TRBD1 (5 bases). Per germline, CDR1 SGHRS and CDR2 YFSETQ. Trimming took 0 bases from V and 3 from J, leaving 15 bases between them. This CDR3 comprises 16 residues. The whole variable domain, remainder taken from reference TRBV5-1 and TRBJ1-2, is KAGVTQTPRYLIKTRGQQVTLSCSPISGHRSVSWYQQTPGQGLQFLFEYFSETQRNKGNFPGRFSGRQFSNSRSEMNVSTLELGDSALYLCASSLGWGRADYGYTFGSGTRLTVV.

V gene TRBV27 combines with J gene TRBJ2-1; D is ambiguous. The CDR3 extends over 12 amino acids. The V gene's germline CDR1 is MNHEY and CDR2 SMNVEV (reference sequence). V dropped 7 bases and J dropped 9 bases, with 13 bases sitting between them. Here the CDR3 DNA reads TGTGCCAGCACCGACGGTCGGGTTGAGCAGTTCTTC. This codes for CASTDGRVEQFF.

V is TRBV19 and J is TRBJ1-5, with TRBD1 matching over 10 bases. Germline loops: CDR1 LNHDA, CDR2 SQIVND (reference sequence). V dropped 7 bases and J dropped 6; count of bases not matched to a gene: 9. CDR3 length equals 15 residues. The CDR3 reads CASTATGQGIQPQHF. The CDR3 bases are TGTGCCAGTACAGCCACGGGACAGGGGATTCAGCCCCAGCATTTT.

The chain carries TRBV30 and TRBJ2-1; D not certain. The CDR3 runs to 14 residues. Germline CDR1 is GTSNPN and CDR2 is SVGIG (reference sequence). V dropped 5 bases and J dropped 0 bases, with 11 bases sitting between them. The CDR3: CAWLTRGSYNEQFF. CDR3 nucleotides: TGTGCCTGGCTTACCCGCGGCTCCTACAATGAGCAGTTCTTC.

The chain uses TRBV6-5 and TRBJ1-5, with a tentative D call TRBD1 (5 bases). There are 12 residues in the CDR3. Per germline, CDR1 MNHEY and CDR2 SVGAGI. Trimming left V 4 bases short and J 4 bases short, with 5 bases between. The CDR3 region has the DNA TGTGCCAGCAGTTCAGGGAATCAGCCCCAGCATTTT. As protein: CASSSGNQPQHF.

This clone has more than one count but fewer than ten. The genes are TRBV30 and TRBJ1-2; maybe TRBD1 (6 bases). This CDR3 is 16 amino acids long. V lost 4 bases and J lost 5, with 23 bases in between. Germline V gives CDR1 GTSNPN, CDR2 SVGIG (reference sequence). The CDR3 coding sequence is TGTGCCTGGACCCCCCCCGCATACAGGGCCGGATATGGCTACACCTTC. Its protein product is CAWTPPAYRAGYGYTF.

There are a few counts of this clone. The chain joins TRBV10-1 to TRBJ1-4; a possible D gene is TRBD1 (6 bases). CDR3 length: 15 residues. Per the germline V gene, CDR1 is WNHNN and CDR2 is SYGVQD (reference sequence). Trimming took 5 bases from V and 0 from J, leaving 10 bases between them. As DNA, the CDR3 is TGCGCCAGCAGTCGGGACATTGCAACTAATGAAAAACTGTTTTTT. It yields the protein CASSRDIATNEKLFF.

This chain connects TRBV6-4 to TRBJ1-1; no firm D call. CDR1 and CDR2 from the germline V gene are MRHNA and SNTAGT. The V end lost 5 bases, the J end lost 2 bases, and 9 bases lay between the germline ends. The CDR3 runs 13 residues. The CDR3 DNA reads as TGTGCCAGCAGTCAAGAGGCCAACACTGAAGCTTTCTTT. This gives the protein CASSQEANTEAFF.

As DNA, the CDR3 is TGTGCCAGCTCACCTGGGGCAGGGCAGGGTTCACCCCTCCACTTT. Its translation is CASSPGAGQGSPLHF. The chain combines TRBV18 with TRBJ1-6; D might be TRBD1 (5 bases). Germline assignment: CDR1 KGHSH and CDR2 LQKENI. The CDR3 loop spans 15 amino acids. V was cut by 3 bases and J by 9 bases, with 15 bases left in between.

This chain connects TRBV9 to TRBJ2-2; TRBD1 is a possible D gene (5 bases). The length of the CDR3 is 15 residues. The ends were cut back, 2 bases at V and 5 bases at J, with 13 bases in the middle. CDR1 is SGDLS and CDR2 is YYNGEE in the germline V gene. The DNA of the CDR3 is TGTGCCAGCAGCGTTTTGTCAGGGCAAACCGGGGAGCTGTTTTTT. Translating gives CASSVLSGQTGELFF.

The rearrangement uses TRBV4-1 and TRBJ1-3; perhaps TRBD1 as D (5 bases). The ends were cut back, 7 bases at V and 0 bases at J, with 13 bases in the middle. CDR3 length: 15 amino acids. In germline, CDR1 is MGHRA, CDR2 YSYEKL. The CDR3 DNA sequence: TGCGCCAGCAAAGCAGGGCCTAGCTCTGGAAACACCATATATTTT. It encodes CASKAGPSSGNTIYF.

This chain uses TRBV7-2 with TRBJ1-2; a weak D match, TRBD1 (5 bases). V dropped 4 bases and J dropped 7 bases, with 16 bases sitting between them. The germline gives CDR1 SGHTA, CDR2 FQGNSA. This CDR3 comprises 14 residues. The CDR3 here is CASSYPSSGGGYTF. The CDR3, as DNA: TGTGCCAGCAGCTACCCGAGTTCCGGGGGTGGCTACACCTTC. The complete variable domain, with remaining parts taken from reference TRBV7-2 and TRBJ1-2, reads GAGVSQSPSNKVTEKGKDVELRCDPISGHTALYWYRQSLGQGLEFLIYFQGNSAPDKSGLPSDRFSAERTGGSVSTLTIQRTQQEDSAVYLCASSYPSSGGGYTFGSGTRLTVV.

This chain uses TRBV24-1 with TRBJ1-1; D may be TRBD1 (6 bases). Germline assignment: CDR1 KGHDR and CDR2 SFDVKD. This CDR3 is built from 16 residues. Trimming took 10 bases from V and 7 from J, leaving 27 bases between them. CDR3 coding DNA: TGTGCCACACCGGGGTTTACAGGCAGGGGTGAAGGTGAAGCTTTCTTT. It encodes CATPGFTGRGEGEAFF.

The gene calls are TRBV11-3 and TRBJ2-1; 9 bases are shared with TRBD1. Germline CDR1 is SGHNT and CDR2 is YENEEA. With 4 bases clipped from V and 7 bases from J, the junction kept 8 bases outside the gene matches. This CDR3 is 15 amino acids long. The CDR3 spells CASSSGTGSSNEQFF. CDR3 nucleotides: TGTGCCAGCAGCTCCGGGACAGGGTCCTCAAATGAGCAGTTCTTC.

The rearrangement joins TRBV6-2 or TRBV6-3 to TRBJ1-1; tentatively, D is TRBD1 (6 bases). CDR1 and CDR2 from the germline V gene are MNHEY and SVGEGT. Trimming removed 0 bases at V and 8 bases at J, with 10 bases between. CDR3 size: 13 residues. In DNA form, the CDR3 reads TGTGCCAGCAGTTACTCGAGCGACAGGGAAGCTTTCTTT. It codes for CASSYSSDREAFF.

The rearrangement joins TRBV15 to TRBJ1-4, with D unresolved. V was clipped by 0 bases and J by 5 bases, with 13 bases between them. The CDR3 is made up of 16 amino acids. CDR1 and CDR2 (germline): LNHNV, YYDKDF (reference sequence). The CDR3 nucleotides read TGTGCCACCAGCAGAGAATGGCTTCAGGCGAATGAAAAACTGTTTTTT. It specifies CATSREWLQANEKLFF.

The chain carries TRBV30 and TRBJ2-1, with D possibly matching TRBD1 (8 bases). CDR1 is GTSNPN and CDR2 is SVGIG in the germline V gene (reference sequence). V gave up 7 bases and J gave up 8 bases, with 18 bases separating them. The CDR3 is 13 amino acids. CDR3 amino acids: CASTGGGLYEQFF. The CDR3 DNA follows: TGTGCCTCCACAGGGGGGGGCCTCTATGAGCAGTTCTTC.

The V call is TRBV24-1, the J call TRBJ1-2; a weak D match, TRBD1 (6 bases). CDR1 and CDR2 from the germline V gene are KGHDR and SFDVKD. The CDR3 is 14 amino acids. V was trimmed by 3 bases and J by 6 bases, leaving 13 bases between them. CDR3 nucleotides: TGTGCCACCAGTGATCAGACAGGTCGGCATGGCTACACCTTC. Its translation is CATSDQTGRHGYTF.

This clone occurred once. This chain links TRBV29-1 with TRBJ1-1; D gene unclear. Trimming stripped 3 bases from V and 0 bases from J, with 11 bases between. The CDR3 is 14 amino acids. Germline V gene sequence: CDR1 SQVTM, CDR2 ANQGSEA. In DNA, the CDR3 is TGCAGCGTTGAGCGGAGGGCCATGAACACTGAAGCTTTCTTT. Translating gives CSVERRAMNTEAFF.

The rearrangement links TRBV5-8 to TRBJ1-3, with a tentative D call TRBD1 (5 bases). Germline CDR1 is SGHTS and CDR2 is YDEGEE. Between the trimmed V and J ends, which lost 2 bases and 0 bases, there was a span of 9 bases. There are 15 residues in the CDR3. This CDR3 is CASSFRGNSGNTIYF. Written as DNA, the CDR3 is TGTGCCAGCAGCTTCCGGGGGAACTCTGGAAACACCATATATTTT.